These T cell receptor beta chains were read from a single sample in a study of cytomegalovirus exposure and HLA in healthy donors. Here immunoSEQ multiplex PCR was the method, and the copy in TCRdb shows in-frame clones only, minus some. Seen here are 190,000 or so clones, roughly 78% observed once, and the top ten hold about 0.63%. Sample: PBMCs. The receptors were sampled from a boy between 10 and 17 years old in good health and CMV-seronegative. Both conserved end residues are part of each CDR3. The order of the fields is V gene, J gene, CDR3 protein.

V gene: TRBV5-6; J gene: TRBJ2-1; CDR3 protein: CASSPAGTGNYNEQFF
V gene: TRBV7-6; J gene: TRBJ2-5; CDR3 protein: CASSLLGGLAETQYF
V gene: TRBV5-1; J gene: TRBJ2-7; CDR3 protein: CASSWGLVSDEQYF
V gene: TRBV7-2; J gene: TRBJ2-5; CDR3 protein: CASSPLGTSLQETQYF
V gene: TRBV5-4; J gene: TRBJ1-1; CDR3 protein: CASSQGANTEAFF
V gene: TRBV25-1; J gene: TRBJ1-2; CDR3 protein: CASTRGSSYTF
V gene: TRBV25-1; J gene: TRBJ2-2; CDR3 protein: CASSDGVTGELFF
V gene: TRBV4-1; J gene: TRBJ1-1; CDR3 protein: CASSQERLGGSTEAFF
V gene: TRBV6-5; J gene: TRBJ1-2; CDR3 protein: CASSLRDSYGYTF
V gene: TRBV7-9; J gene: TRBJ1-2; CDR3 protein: CASSLGQGGSYGYTF
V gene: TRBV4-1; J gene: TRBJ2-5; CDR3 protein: CASSHPTRYQETQYF
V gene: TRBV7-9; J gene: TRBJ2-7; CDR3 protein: CASSLGQGISEQYF
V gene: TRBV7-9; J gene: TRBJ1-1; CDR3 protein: CASSPPLAGDRTEAFF
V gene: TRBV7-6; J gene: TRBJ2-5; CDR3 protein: CASSLGGQETQYF
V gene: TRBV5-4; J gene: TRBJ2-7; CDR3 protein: CASSFRASEQYF
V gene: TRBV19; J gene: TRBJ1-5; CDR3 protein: CASSNSGQAGQPQHF
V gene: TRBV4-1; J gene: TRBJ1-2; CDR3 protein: CASSQDQGVWYGYTF
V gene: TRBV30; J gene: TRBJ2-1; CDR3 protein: CAWSVGAEQFF
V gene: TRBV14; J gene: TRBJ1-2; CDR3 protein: CASSRAVPVGYGYTF
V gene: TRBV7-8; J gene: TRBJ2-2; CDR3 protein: CASSFPFGGTNTGELFF
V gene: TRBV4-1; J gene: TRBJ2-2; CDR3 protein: CASSHWLTGGTGELFF
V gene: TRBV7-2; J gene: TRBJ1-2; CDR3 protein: CASSLRDRGRGYTF
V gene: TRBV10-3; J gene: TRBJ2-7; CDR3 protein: CAISERGEPREQYF
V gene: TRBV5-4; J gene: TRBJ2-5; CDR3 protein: CASSSGTSGSVEETQYF
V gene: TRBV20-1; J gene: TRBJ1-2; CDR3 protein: CSARVPVGYTF
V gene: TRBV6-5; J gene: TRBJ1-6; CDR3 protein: CASSQGLSPLHF
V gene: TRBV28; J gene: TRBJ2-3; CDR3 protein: CASSGGAGPSDTDTQYF
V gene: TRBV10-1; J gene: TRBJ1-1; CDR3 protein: CASSESPGQGTEAFF
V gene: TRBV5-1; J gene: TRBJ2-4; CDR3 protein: CASSLAGGSGIQYF
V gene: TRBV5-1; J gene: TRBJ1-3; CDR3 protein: CASSFSGQGGNTIYF
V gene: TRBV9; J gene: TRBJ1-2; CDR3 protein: CASSAITGGAGYTF
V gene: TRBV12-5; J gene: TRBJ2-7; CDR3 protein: CASGLAQGAEQYF
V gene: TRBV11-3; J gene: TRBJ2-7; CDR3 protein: CASSFNRAYEQYF
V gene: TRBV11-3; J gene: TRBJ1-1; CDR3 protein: CASSLANTEAFF
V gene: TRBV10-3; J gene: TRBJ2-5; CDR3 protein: CAISEPGQGLETQYF
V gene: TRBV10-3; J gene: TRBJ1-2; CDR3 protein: CAISVRQGISGYTF
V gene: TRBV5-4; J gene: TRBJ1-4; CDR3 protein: CASSQTGSSNEKLFF